This T cell receptor beta chain was sequenced in a study of beta chain features in type 1 diabetes. Germline CDR1 and CDR2: KGHSH and LQKENI. The CDR3 is made up of 15 amino acids. The V end was cut by 0 bases, the J end by 5 bases, with 13 bases between. Worth noting for this clone: What it binds is unknown.

Findings and limits, study-wide: Shorter TCRB CDR3s, moderately but significantly so, marked every one of the four CD4+ subsets in Type 1 diabetes patients.

By way of CD45RO/CCR7/CD25/CD127/CD95/CD27, the CD4+ regulatory, stem cell-like memory, central memory and naive cells were sorted. As every portion of the isolated RNA was reverse transcribed, the sequencing read expressed TCRB transcripts. Average reads for naive, central memory and regulatory T cell samples were about 3.57 million. The table came from immunoSEQ multiplex PCR; TCRdb's copy has only in-frame clones and leaves some out. The sample has about 240,000 clones, about 15% seen once. The clonotype was recovered from a man under 40 with type 1 diabetes. Sequenced input: naive CD4+ T cells from blood. The V call is TRBV18, the J call TRBJ1-2; TRBD1 might be the D (6 bases). CDR3 nucleotides: TGTGCCAGCTCACCACCGCAGGGGTCCCTTTATGGCTACACCTTC. Its translation is CASSPPQGSLYGYTF.